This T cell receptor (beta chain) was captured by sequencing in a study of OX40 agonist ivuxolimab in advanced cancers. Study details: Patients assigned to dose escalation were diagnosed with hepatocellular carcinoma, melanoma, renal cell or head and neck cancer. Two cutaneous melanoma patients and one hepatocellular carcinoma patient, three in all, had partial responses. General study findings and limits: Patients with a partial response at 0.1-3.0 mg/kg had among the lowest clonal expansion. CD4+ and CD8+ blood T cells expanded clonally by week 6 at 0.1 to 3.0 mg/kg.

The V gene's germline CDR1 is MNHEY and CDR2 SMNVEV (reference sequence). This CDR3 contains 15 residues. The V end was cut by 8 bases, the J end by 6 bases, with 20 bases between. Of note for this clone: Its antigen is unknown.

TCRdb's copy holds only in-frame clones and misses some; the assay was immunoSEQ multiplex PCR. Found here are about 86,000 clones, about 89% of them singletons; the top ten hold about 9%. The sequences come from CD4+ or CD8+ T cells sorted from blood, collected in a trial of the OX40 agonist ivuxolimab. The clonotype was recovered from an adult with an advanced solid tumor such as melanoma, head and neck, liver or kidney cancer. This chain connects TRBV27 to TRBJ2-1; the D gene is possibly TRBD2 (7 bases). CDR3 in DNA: TGTGCCAGCCTCCCGGGGGGAGGGGGGGGCAATGAGCAGTTCTTC. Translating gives CASLPGGGGGNEQFF.